These T cell receptor beta chains were read from a single sample in a study of cytomegalovirus exposure and HLA in healthy donors. Repertoires were generated with immunoSEQ multiplex PCR, while TCRdb's copy carries only in-frame clones and drops some. The sample has about 190,000 clones; 70% to 75% are singletons. What was sequenced was PBMCs. All receptors come from a man aged 25 to 45 in good health and CMV-seropositive. Each CDR3 is given with its conserved first and last residue. Fields, in order: D gene, J gene, clone size, V gene, CDR3 DNA, CDR3 protein. The D gene is left open where the match is weak. Where a row states a size, it is once, few, many or the class of an expanded clone; other rows omit it.

D: TRBD1; J: TRBJ2-7; size: -; V: TRBV18; DNA: TGTGCCAGCTCATCTCCGGGACAGGGAAGAAGCGAGCAGTACTTC; CDR3: CASSSPGQGRSEQYF
D: -; J: TRBJ1-5; size: -; V: TRBV30; DNA: TGTGCCTGGAGTGTACGAGTCGGGAATCAGCCCCAGCATTTT; CDR3: CAWSVRVGNQPQHF
D: -; J: TRBJ1-1; size: once; V: TRBV15; DNA: TGTGCCACCAGCAGAGAAGGAGGTATTGAAGCTTTCTTT; CDR3: CATSREGGIEAFF
D: TRBD2; J: TRBJ2-3; size: -; V: TRBV29-1; DNA: TGCAGCGTTGAGGCGGGGGGAGGCACAGATACGCAGTATTTT; CDR3: CSVEAGGGTDTQYF
D: TRBD1; J: TRBJ1-2; size: -; V: TRBV7-2; DNA: TGTGCCAGCAGCTTTGACAGGGACTATGGCTACACCTTC; CDR3: CASSFDRDYGYTF
D: -; J: TRBJ2-7; size: -; V: TRBV28; DNA: TGTGCCAGCAGACACAGCGGGTCACCCTCCTACGAGCAGTACTTC; CDR3: CASRHSGSPSYEQYF
D: TRBD2; J: TRBJ2-2; size: -; V: TRBV5-1; DNA: TGCGCCAGCAGCTCGGGACTAGCGAAACCCGCGAACACCGGGGAGCTGTTTTTT; CDR3: CASSSGLAKPANTGELFF
D: -; J: TRBJ2-1; size: -; V: TRBV2; DNA: TGTGCCAGCAGTGAGGAGGGGAGCTCCTACAATGAGCAGTTCTTC; CDR3: CASSEEGSSYNEQFF
D: -; J: TRBJ2-5; size: once; V: TRBV7-2; DNA: TGTGCCAGCAGCTGGTCCAGTGGCCAGACCCAGTACTTC; CDR3: CASSWSSGQTQYF
D: -; J: TRBJ1-6; size: -; V: TRBV6-5; DNA: TGTGCCAGCAACCCGGGGGGGGCTTATTCACCCCTCCACTTT; CDR3: CASNPGGAYSPLHF
D: -; J: TRBJ2-3; size: -; V: TRBV7-6; DNA: TGTGCCAGCAGCTTAGGCGGAGGACGCGCGGATACGCAGTATTTT; CDR3: CASSLGGGRADTQYF
D: -; J: TRBJ1-1; size: once; V: TRBV2; DNA: TGTGCCAGCGGAAAGGGGGAGGGCACTGAAGCTTTCTTT; CDR3: CASGKGEGTEAFF
D: TRBD1; J: TRBJ2-7; size: -; V: TRBV18; DNA: TGTGCCAGCTCACCCGGGACAGCGATATACGAGCAGTACTTC; CDR3: CASSPGTAIYEQYF
D: TRBD1; J: TRBJ1-3; size: -; V: TRBV6-5; DNA: TGTGCCAGCAGTTACGGTGCGGGGACAGCGGGAAACACCATATATTTT; CDR3: CASSYGAGTAGNTIYF
D: TRBD2; J: TRBJ2-7; size: -; V: TRBV4-3; DNA: TGCGCCAGCAGCCGGGGGGGAGCGTTATTCTACGAGCAGTACTTC; CDR3: CASSRGGALFYEQYF
D: -; J: TRBJ2-5; size: -; V: TRBV7-9; DNA: TGTGCCAGCAACCGGGACAACCAAGAGACCCAGTACTTC; CDR3: CASNRDNQETQYF
D: TRBD1; J: TRBJ2-7; size: -; V: TRBV28; DNA: TGTGCCAGCACCCGGGACAGTACCTACGAGCAGTACTTC; CDR3: CASTRDSTYEQYF
D: -; J: TRBJ2-7; size: -; V: TRBV4-2; DNA: TGTGCCAGCAGCCAAGCGGTTGACGCGGGGTACGAGCAGTACTTC; CDR3: CASSQAVDAGYEQYF
D: TRBD2; J: TRBJ2-1; size: -; V: TRBV9; DNA: TGTGCCAGCAGCGTCCTCGGGACTAGCGGGAGGAATGAGCAGTTCTTC; CDR3: CASSVLGTSGRNEQFF
D: TRBD1; J: TRBJ1-4; size: -; V: TRBV4-1; DNA: TGCGCCAGCAGCCAACCCGGGACAGGGAACGAAAAACTGTTTTTT; CDR3: CASSQPGTGNEKLFF
D: -; J: TRBJ2-1; size: -; V: TRBV4-1; DNA: TGCGCCAGCAGCCATCCGGGAAAGGGAGCCTCCTACAATGAGCAGTTCTTC; CDR3: CASSHPGKGASYNEQFF
D: -; J: TRBJ2-7; size: -; V: TRBV2; DNA: TGTGCCAGCAGTGGGTCCGGGACCTACGAGCAGTACTTC; CDR3: CASSGSGTYEQYF
D: TRBD2; J: TRBJ2-7; size: once; V: TRBV7-2; DNA: TGTGCCAGCAGCTCTCGGGGGCTAGCGGGTACCCTCTACGAGCAGTACTTC; CDR3: CASSSRGLAGTLYEQYF
D: -; J: TRBJ2-7; size: -; V: TRBV7-2; DNA: TGTGCCAGCAGCCCGCAGGGGGGTCCATACGAGCAGTACTTC; CDR3: CASSPQGGPYEQYF
D: TRBD1; J: TRBJ1-4; size: few; V: TRBV30; DNA: TGTGCCTGGAGTGTAGCGACAGGGGGTAATGAAAAACTGTTTTTT; CDR3: CAWSVATGGNEKLFF
D: -; J: TRBJ1-2; size: -; V: TRBV27; DNA: TGTGCCAGCAGTCCCCCGGGGGGTGGCTATGGCTACACCTTC; CDR3: CASSPPGGGYGYTF
D: TRBD2; J: TRBJ2-1; size: -; V: TRBV6-1; DNA: TGTGCCAGCAGTGGAGGGCCGGGACTAGCTTACAATGAGCAGTTCTTC; CDR3: CASSGGPGLAYNEQFF
D: TRBD1; J: TRBJ1-2; size: few; V: TRBV6-5; DNA: TGTGCCAGCAGAAGGACAGGAGGTTATGGCTACACCTTC; CDR3: CASRRTGGYGYTF
D: -; J: TRBJ2-3; size: -; V: TRBV2; DNA: TGTGCCAGCAGTGGTCGGGACTTTGACCAAACAACAACTAGCACAGATACGCGGTATTTT; CDR3: CASSGRDFDQTTTSTDTRYF
D: -; J: TRBJ1-5; size: -; V: TRBV27; DNA: TGTGCCAGCAGTTTACGGGGGTCTAGCAATCAGCCCCAGCATTTT; CDR3: CASSLRGSSNQPQHF
D: -; J: TRBJ2-1; size: -; V: TRBV7-9; DNA: TGTGCCAGCAGCTTAACTGAGGGGGTACCAGCCTACAATGAGCAGTTCTTC; CDR3: CASSLTEGVPAYNEQFF
D: -; J: TRBJ2-5; size: -; V: TRBV29-1; DNA: TGCAGCGCGGGAAGGGGGCAAGAGACCCAGTACTTC; CDR3: CSAGRGQETQYF
D: TRBD1; J: TRBJ1-5; size: once; V: TRBV2; DNA: TGTGCCAGCAGCGGGGACAGGGGAGGTCAGCCCCAGCATTTT; CDR3: CASSGDRGGQPQHF
D: -; J: TRBJ2-1; size: -; V: TRBV5-1; DNA: TGCGCCAGCAGCTTAGGATTGGCAGGGGGAGGCGAGCAGTTCTTC; CDR3: CASSLGLAGGGEQFF
D: TRBD1; J: TRBJ2-7; size: -; V: TRBV4-3; DNA: TGCGCCAGCAGCCAATGGGGGGACAGGGGGCCCGAGCAGTACTTC; CDR3: CASSQWGDRGPEQYF
D: -; J: TRBJ1-6; size: -; V: TRBV21-1; DNA: TGTGCCAGCAGCAAAGGAGGGAACAATTCACCCCTCCACTTT; CDR3: CASSKGGNNSPLHF
D: TRBD2; J: TRBJ2-5; size: -; V: TRBV4-1; DNA: TGCGCCAGCAGCAGATTAAGCGGGGGGGCCGCGGAGACCCAGTACTTC; CDR3: CASSRLSGGAAETQYF